Shown below are 13 T cell receptor beta chains from a single sample sequenced in a study of breast tumors, draining lymph nodes, adjacent tissues. Each CDR3 protein is one row after TCRdb ran MiXCR on the multiplex PCR reads. The table has approximately 20,000 distinct CDR3 sequences, approximately 49% seen once. The material sequenced was breast tumor tissue. The receptors originated from a female donor with breast cancer. Some clones in this sample may be carry-over from other donors' samples.

In DNA, the CDR3 is TGCGCCAGCAGCCAAGACGGGGCTAGCGGCTCCTACGAGCAGTACTTC. This encodes CASSQDGASGSYEQYF. The V call is TRBV4-3, the J call TRBJ2-7; 7 bases match TRBD2. The CDR3 runs 16 residues. Germline assignment: CDR1 LGHNA and CDR2 YSLEER. Trimming cost V 0 bases and J 0 bases; bases outside gene matches: 5.

Points on this clonotype: The junction shows a germline mismatch at one end, possibly a read error. The chain carries TRBV11-2 and TRBJ1-2, with D unclear. The CDR3 is 13 residues long. CDR1 and CDR2 (germline): SGHAT, FQNNGV. CDR3 residues: CASGLGPSGGYTF. The CDR3 coding sequence is TGTGCCAGCGGCTTAGGTCCCTCTGGGGGCTACACCTTC.

This clonotype was seen at least ten times. The V gene is TRBV3-1, the J gene TRBJ1-3; 9 bases line up with TRBD1. V was pared by 1 base and J by 0 bases, with 1 base of the junction left unmatched. Germline V gene sequence: CDR1 LGHDT, CDR2 YNNKEL (reference sequence). The CDR3 totals 16 residues. The CDR3 DNA reads TGTGCCAGCAGCCAAGGACAGGGGGACTCTGGAAACACCATATATTTT. Residues: CASSQGQGDSGNTIYF.

This clonotype was seen only once. This chain uses TRBV29-1 with TRBJ2-7; TRBD2 aligns across 8 bases. Germline loops: CDR1 SQVTM, CDR2 ANQGSEA. With 5 bases clipped from V and 2 bases from J, the junction kept 5 bases outside the gene matches. This CDR3 has 13 amino acids. The CDR3 sequence is CSVRGLATYEQYF. As DNA, the CDR3 is TGCAGCGTTCGAGGACTAGCCACCTACGAGCAGTACTTC.

This clonotype was detected ten times or more. The genes are TRBV27 and TRBJ2-7; 7 bases align to TRBD1. This CDR3 contains 15 residues. Germline V gives CDR1 MNHEY, CDR2 SMNVEV (reference sequence). V shed 4 bases, J shed 0 bases, and the junction held 6 bases outside the gene matches. CDR3 protein: CASSSNRGPSYEQYF. In DNA form, the CDR3 reads TGTGCCAGCAGTTCGAACAGGGGCCCCTCCTACGAGCAGTACTTC.

This clonotype was counted many times. The chain combines TRBV6-5 with TRBJ2-7, with a tentative D call TRBD2 (5 bases). Trimming left V 5 bases short and J 3 bases short, with 11 bases between. The CDR3 is 13 residues long. CDR1 and CDR2 (germline): MNHEY, SVGAGI. The CDR3 bases are TGTGCCAGCAGTGGAGGACTTATCTACGAGCAGTACTTC. It encodes CASSGGLIYEQYF.

This clonotype was recorded at least ten times. The gene calls are TRBV7-3 and TRBJ2-1; D remains ambiguous. CDR3 length: 13 residues. CDR1 SGHTA and CDR2 FQGTGA come from the germline V gene. Trimming took off 1 base at V and 5 bases at J, with 6 bases between the two ends. CDR3 bases: TGTGCCAGCAGCTTAATGGGTAACAATGAGCAGTTCTTC. Translated: CASSLMGNNEQFF.

This clonotype was counted ten times or more. The J gene is TRBJ2-1, the V gene TRBV4-3; 12 nucleotides line up with TRBD2. Germline lookup yields CDR1 LGHNA and CDR2 YSLEER. CDR3 size: 20 residues. Trimming took 0 bases from V and 1 from J; bases not matched to a gene: 10. CDR3 nucleotides: TGCGCCAGCAGCCAAGATCCGACTAGCGGGAGAGTGGGGTCCTACAATGAGCAGTTCTTC. Protein: CASSQDPTSGRVGSYNEQFF.

There are a few counts of this clonotype. This sequence joins TRBV20-1 and TRBJ2-7; the D is unclear. CDR1 and CDR2 (germline): DFQATT, SNEGSKA (reference sequence). The CDR3 spans 12 residues. V was clipped by 7 bases and J by 3 bases, with 13 bases between them. The CDR3 region is CSGVGRHYEQYF. CDR3 bases: TGCAGTGGCGTCGGACGACACTACGAGCAGTACTTC.

The chain links TRBV11-3 to TRBJ2-7; the match to TRBD1 covers 9 bases. Per the germline V gene, CDR1 is SGHNT and CDR2 is YENEEA. Germline trimming cut 3 bases from V and 7 bases from J; bases unmatched to any gene: 7. CDR3 length: 14 residues. The chain's CDR3 is CASSFRDRVDEQYF. The CDR3, as DNA: TGTGCCAGCAGCTTCCGGGACAGGGTCGATGAGCAGTACTTC.

Concerning this clonotype: Without the conserved terminal phenylalanine or tryptophan, this CDR3 likely stems from a read error. The DNA is omitted, as the CDR3 cannot be located on it reliably, and the CDR3 follows TCRdb's listing. V and J are TRBV6-5 and TRBJ2-5; the table gives TRBD2 as D, unverified against the DNA. The CDR3 is made up of 8 amino acids, end residues included. CDR1 and CDR2 from the germline V gene are MNHEY and SVGAGI. The CDR3 region is CASSFPAT.

V is TRBV11-2 and J is TRBJ2-6, with a weak D call TRBD1 (5 bases). Trimming removed 3 bases at V and 0 bases at J, with 12 bases between. This CDR3 has 17 residues. Germline lookup yields CDR1 SGHAT and CDR2 FQNNGV. The CDR3 nucleotides read TGTGCCAGCAGCTTGCAGGGTTCGGCCTCTGGGGCCAACGTCCTGACTTTC. It translates to CASSLQGSASGANVLTF.

Ten or more counts support this clonotype. The chain combines TRBV18 with TRBJ2-5; TRBD2 might be the D (6 bases). The germline V gene has CDR1 KGHSH and CDR2 LQKENI. Trimming took 3 bases from V and 1 from J, leaving 9 bases between them. CDR3 length equals 14 residues. In nucleotides, the CDR3 is TGTGCCAGCTCACCCTCGGGGGTCCAAGAGACCCAGTACTTC. Translated, it gives CASSPSGVQETQYF.